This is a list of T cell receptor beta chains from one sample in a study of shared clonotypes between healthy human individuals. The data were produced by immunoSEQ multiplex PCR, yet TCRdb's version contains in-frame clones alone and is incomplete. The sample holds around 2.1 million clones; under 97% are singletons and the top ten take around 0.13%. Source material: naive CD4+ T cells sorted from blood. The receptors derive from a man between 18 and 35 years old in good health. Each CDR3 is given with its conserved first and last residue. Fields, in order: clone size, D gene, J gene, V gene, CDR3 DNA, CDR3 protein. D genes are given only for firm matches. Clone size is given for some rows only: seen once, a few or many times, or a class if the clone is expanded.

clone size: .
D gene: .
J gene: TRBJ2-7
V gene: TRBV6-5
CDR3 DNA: TGTGCCAGCAGTACCACTAGCTCCTCTTCCTACGAGCAGTACTTC
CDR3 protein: CASSTTSSSSYEQYF

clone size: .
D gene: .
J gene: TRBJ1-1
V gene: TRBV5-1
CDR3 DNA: TGCGCCAGCAGCTTGCCCCAGAACACTGAAGCTTTCTTT
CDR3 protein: CASSLPQNTEAFF

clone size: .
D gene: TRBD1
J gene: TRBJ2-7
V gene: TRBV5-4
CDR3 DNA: TGTGCCAGCAGCTTCGAGACAGGGGGCGGGTTAGTCTTC
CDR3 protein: CASSFETGGGLVF

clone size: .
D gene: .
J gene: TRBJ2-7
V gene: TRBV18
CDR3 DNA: TGTGCCAGCTCACCAAGGGACGGTGGTTACGAGCAGTACTTC
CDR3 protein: CASSPRDGGYEQYF

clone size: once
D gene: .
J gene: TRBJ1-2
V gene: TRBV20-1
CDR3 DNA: TGCAGTGCTATCGGAAAAGGGGGCTACACCTTC
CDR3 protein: CSAIGKGGYTF

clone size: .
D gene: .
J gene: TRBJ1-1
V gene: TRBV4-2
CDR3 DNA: TGTGCCAGCAGCCAAGAGAAATTTATGAACGATGTGAAAAATGAAGCTTTCTTT
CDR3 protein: CASSQEKFMNDVKNEAFF

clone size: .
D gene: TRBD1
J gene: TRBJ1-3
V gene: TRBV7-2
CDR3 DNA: TGTGCCAGCAGCCAGACAGGGGCTGGAAACACCATATATTTT
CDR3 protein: CASSQTGAGNTIYF

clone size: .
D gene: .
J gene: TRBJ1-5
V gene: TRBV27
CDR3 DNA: TGTGCCAGCAGGGCTAAGGGAGTTGACAATCAGCCCCAGCATTTT
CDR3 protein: CASRAKGVDNQPQHF

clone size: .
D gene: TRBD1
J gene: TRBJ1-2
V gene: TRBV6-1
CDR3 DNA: TGTGCCAGCAGTGAATTCAGGGGGCCAACTGTTGGCTACACCTTC
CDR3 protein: CASSEFRGPTVGYTF

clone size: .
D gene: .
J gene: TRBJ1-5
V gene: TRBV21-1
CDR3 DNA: TGTGCCAGCAGCCCCAGGGGCAGGGGTCCCAATCAGCCCCAGCATTTT
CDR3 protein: CASSPRGRGPNQPQHF

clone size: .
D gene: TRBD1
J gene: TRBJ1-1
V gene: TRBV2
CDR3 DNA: TGTGCCAGCAGTGAGGGGGACAGTGAAGCTTTCTTT
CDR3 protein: CASSEGDSEAFF

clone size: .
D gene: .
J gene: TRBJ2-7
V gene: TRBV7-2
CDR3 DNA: TGTGCCAGCAGCTTTTTTTGGGGCTCCTACGAGCAGTACTTC
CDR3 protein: CASSFFWGSYEQYF

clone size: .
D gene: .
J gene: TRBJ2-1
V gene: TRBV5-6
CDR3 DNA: TGTGCCAGCAGCTTGGTGGCTAGCTTGGGTTTCAATGAGCAGTTCTTC
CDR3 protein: CASSLVASLGFNEQFF

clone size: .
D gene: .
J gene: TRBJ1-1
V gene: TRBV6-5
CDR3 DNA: TGTGCCAGCAGTTACTCTCAGGGGAGCACTGAAGCTTTCTTT
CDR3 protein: CASSYSQGSTEAFF

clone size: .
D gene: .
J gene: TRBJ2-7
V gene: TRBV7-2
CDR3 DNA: TGTGCCAGCAGCTTAGTGGGGGTCGAGCAGTACTTC
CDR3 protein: CASSLVGVEQYF

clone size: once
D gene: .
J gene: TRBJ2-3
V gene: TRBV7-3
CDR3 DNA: TGTGCCAGCAGCTTAACGCCAGAAAGCACAGATACGCAGTATTTT
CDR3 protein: CASSLTPESTDTQYF

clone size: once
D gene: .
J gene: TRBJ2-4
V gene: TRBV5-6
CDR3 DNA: TGTGCCAGCAGCTTGCGGTTTTCGGACATTCAGTACTTC
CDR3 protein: CASSLRFSDIQYF

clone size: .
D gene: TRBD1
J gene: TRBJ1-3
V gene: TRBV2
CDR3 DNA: TGTGCCAGCAGGGCAGGGGGACTCTCTGGAAACACCATATATTTT
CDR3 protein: CASRAGGLSGNTIYF

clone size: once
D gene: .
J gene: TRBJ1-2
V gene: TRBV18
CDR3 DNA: TGTGCCAGCTCACCACCCGGCGGACAGGGCTACACCTTC
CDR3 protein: CASSPPGGQGYTF

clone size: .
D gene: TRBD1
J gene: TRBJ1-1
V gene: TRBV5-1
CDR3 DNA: TGCGCCAGCAGCGTCGGGACAGGCAGCTTCTGGGCTTTCTTT
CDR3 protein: CASSVGTGSFWAFF

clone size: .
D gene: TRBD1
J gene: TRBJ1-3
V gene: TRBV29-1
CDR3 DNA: TGCAGCTACTTGGACAGGGGGGACTCTGGAAACACCATATATTTT
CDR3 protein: CSYLDRGDSGNTIYF

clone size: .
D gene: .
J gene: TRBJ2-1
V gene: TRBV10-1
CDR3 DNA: TGCGCCAGCAGTGGGTCTTCCGCGGGCAATGAGCAGTTCTTC
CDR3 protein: CASSGSSAGNEQFF

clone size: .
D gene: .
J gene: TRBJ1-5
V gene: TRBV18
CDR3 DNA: TGTGCCAGCTCACCGGAACAGAGCGGAGGCAATCAGCCCCAGCATTTT
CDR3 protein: CASSPEQSGGNQPQHF

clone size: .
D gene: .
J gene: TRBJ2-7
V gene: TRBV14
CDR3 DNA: TGTGCCAGCAGCCAAGGACCCTACGAGCAGTACTTC
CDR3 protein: CASSQGPYEQYF

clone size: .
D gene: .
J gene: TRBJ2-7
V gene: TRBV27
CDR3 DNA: TGTGCCAGCAGTCGAGCGGATATCTACGAGCAGTACTTC
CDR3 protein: CASSRADIYEQYF

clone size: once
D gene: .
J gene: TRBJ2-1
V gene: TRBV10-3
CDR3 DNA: TGTGCCATCAGTGCCGGGGCCTACAATGAGCAGTTCTTC
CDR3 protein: CAISAGAYNEQFF

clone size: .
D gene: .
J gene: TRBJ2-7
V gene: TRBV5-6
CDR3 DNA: TGTGCCAGCAGCTTGGAAGTCCCCTACGAGCAGTACTTC
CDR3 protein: CASSLEVPYEQYF

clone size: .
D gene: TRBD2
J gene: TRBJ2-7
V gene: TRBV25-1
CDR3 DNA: TGTGCCAGCAGTGAAACTAGCGGAGGCCCCTACGAGCAGTACTTC
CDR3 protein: CASSETSGGPYEQYF

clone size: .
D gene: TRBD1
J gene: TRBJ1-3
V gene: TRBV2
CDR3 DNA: TGTGCCAGCAAGAACAGGGGCGCAGGAAACACCATATATTTT
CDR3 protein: CASKNRGAGNTIYF

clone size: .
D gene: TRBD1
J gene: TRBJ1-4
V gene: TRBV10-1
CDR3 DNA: TGCGCCAGCAGCCCTGGTACAGGGGATAATGAAAAACTGTTTTTT
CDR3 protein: CASSPGTGDNEKLFF

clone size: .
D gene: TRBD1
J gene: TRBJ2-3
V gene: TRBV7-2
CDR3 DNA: TGTGCCAGCAGCATATACGGGACAGGGACAGATACGCAGTATTTT
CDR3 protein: CASSIYGTGTDTQYF

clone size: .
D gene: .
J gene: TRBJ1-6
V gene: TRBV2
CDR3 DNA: TGTGCCAGCAGTCCCAGGGGACGGTATTCACCCCTCCACTTT
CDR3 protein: CASSPRGRYSPLHF

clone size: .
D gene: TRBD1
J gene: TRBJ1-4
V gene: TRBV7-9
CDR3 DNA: TGTGCCAGCAGCTTTCGGCAGGGGGGGAATGAAAAACTGTTTTTT
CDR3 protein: CASSFRQGGNEKLFF

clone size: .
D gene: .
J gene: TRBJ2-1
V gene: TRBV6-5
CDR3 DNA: TGTGCCAGCGGGAGGGGGGACAATGAGCAGTTCTTC
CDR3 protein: CASGRGDNEQFF

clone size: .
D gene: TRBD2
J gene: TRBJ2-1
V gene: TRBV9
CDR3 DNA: TGTGCCAGCAGCGTACCCTCTAGCGGGGTTTACAATGAGCAGTTCTTC
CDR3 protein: CASSVPSSGVYNEQFF

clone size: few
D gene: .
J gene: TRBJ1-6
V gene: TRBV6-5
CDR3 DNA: TGTGCCAGCAGTTACCCCAATTCACCCCTCCACTTT
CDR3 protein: CASSYPNSPLHF

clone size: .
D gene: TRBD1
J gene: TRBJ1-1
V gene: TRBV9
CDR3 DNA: TGTGCCAGCAGCGTCGACAGGGGGGCTGAAGCTTTCTTT
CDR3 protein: CASSVDRGAEAFF

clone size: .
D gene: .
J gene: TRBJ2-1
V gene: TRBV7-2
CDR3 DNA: TGTGCCAGCAGCTCATTACAGGGTAGATACAATGAGCAGTTCTTC
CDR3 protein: CASSSLQGRYNEQFF

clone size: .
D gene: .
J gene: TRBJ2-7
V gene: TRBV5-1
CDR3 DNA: TGCGCCAGCAGCAAGGGACAAGGGGTTAACGAGCAGTACTTC
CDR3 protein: CASSKGQGVNEQYF

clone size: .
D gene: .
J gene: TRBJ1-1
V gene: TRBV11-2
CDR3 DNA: TGTGCCAGCAGCTTGCAGCCCGGGGGTGAAGCTTTCTTT
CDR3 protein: CASSLQPGGEAFF

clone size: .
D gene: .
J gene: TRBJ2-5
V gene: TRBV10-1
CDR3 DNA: TGCGCCAGGGAGACTCCTTTCCAACAAGAGACCCAGTACTTC
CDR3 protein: CARETPFQQETQYF

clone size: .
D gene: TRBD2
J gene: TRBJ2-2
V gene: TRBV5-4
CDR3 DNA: TGTGCCAGCAGCTCAGGTGGGACTAGCGGTGGGGAGCTGTTTTTT
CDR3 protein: CASSSGGTSGGELFF

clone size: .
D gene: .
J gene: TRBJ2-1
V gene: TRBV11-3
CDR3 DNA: TGTGCCAGCAGCTTAGGGGAAAGGAGTGAGCAGTTCTTC
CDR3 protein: CASSLGERSEQFF

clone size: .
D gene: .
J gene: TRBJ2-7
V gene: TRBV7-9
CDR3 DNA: TGTGCCAGCAGCTTCCCGGGTCAGGTGGGGGAGCAGTACTTC
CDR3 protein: CASSFPGQVGEQYF

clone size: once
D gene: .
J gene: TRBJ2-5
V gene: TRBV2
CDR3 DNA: TGTGCCAGCAGTGAAATAGGGGGGGAGACCCAGTACTTC
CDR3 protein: CASSEIGGETQYF

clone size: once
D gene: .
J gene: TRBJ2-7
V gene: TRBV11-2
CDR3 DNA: TGTGCCAGCAGGGTGCCAGGCAGCCCCTACGAGCAGTACTTC
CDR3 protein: CASRVPGSPYEQYF

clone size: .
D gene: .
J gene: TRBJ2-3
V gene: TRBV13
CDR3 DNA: TGTGCCAGCAGCTATGAAGGAACAGATACGCAGTATTTT
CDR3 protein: CASSYEGTDTQYF

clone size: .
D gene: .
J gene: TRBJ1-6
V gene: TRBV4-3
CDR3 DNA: TGCGCCAGCAGCCAAGGGGTGGGGGTAGATTCACCCCTCCACTTT
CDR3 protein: CASSQGVGVDSPLHF

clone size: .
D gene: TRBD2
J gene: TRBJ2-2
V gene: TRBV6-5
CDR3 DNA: TGTGCCAGCAAGCGGGAGCCCCACACCGGGGAGCTGTTTTTT
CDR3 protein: CASKREPHTGELFF

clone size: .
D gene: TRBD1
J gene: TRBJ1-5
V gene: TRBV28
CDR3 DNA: TGTGCCAGCAGTAGCACAGGGGTGGGCAATCAGCCCCAGCATTTT
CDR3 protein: CASSSTGVGNQPQHF

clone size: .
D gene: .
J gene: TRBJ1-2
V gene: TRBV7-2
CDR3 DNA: TGTGCCAGCAGCTTAGTCTCACCGGCGGCCCCTGGCTACACCTTC
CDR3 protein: CASSLVSPAAPGYTF

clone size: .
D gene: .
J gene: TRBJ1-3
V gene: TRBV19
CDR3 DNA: TGTGCCAGTACGGCAGGGGCTGCCGGAAACACCATATATTTT
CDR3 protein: CASTAGAAGNTIYF

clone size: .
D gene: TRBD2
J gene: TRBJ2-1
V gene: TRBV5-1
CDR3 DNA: TGCGCCAGCAAGGGGACTAGCGGGAGCGGCAATGAGCAGTTCTTC
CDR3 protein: CASKGTSGSGNEQFF